Below are 30 T cell receptor beta chains sequenced from a single sample in a study of T cell responses to AZD1222 COVID-19 vaccine. The protocol was immunoSEQ multiplex PCR, while the TCRdb copy is restricted to in-frame clones and leaves out a portion. The repertoire consists of about 210,000 clones, with roughly 94% occurring once and the leading ten covering around 1.8%. Here the sequenced sample was peripheral blood, taken 28 days after the second dose of the MenACWY control vaccine. The source is an adult who received the MenACWY meningococcal vaccine as a control.

The chain is built from TRBV2 and TRBJ2-2, with D maybe TRBD1 (8 bases). This CDR3 spans 16 amino acids. CDR1 and CDR2 from the germline V gene are SNHLY and FYNNEI. Trimming removed 6 bases from V and 0 bases from J, with 14 bases in between. The CDR3 region is CASRRTGGANTGELFF. As DNA, the CDR3 is TGTGCCAGCAGGCGCACAGGGGGGGCGAACACCGGGGAGCTGTTTTTT.

This chain uses TRBV28 with TRBJ1-6; 9 bases match TRBD1. With V trimmed by 3 bases and J by 9 bases, 3 bases remained unmatched. The CDR3 has 14 amino acids. Looked up from germline, CDR1 is MDHEN and CDR2 is SYDVKM. The CDR3 loop is CASSFGQGSSPLHF. The CDR3, as DNA: TGTGCCAGCAGTTTTGGACAGGGGAGTTCACCCCTCCACTTT.

The chain is built from TRBV9 and TRBJ2-7; D not certain. The germline V gene encodes CDR1 SGDLS and CDR2 YYNGEE. Trimming stripped 0 bases from V and 0 bases from J, with 10 bases between. The CDR3 sequence is 15 residues long. In DNA form, the CDR3 reads TGTGCCAGCAGCGTAGCTTTGGCAGACTCCTACGAGCAGTACTTC. Its protein product is CASSVALADSYEQYF.

J is TRBJ2-2 and V is TRBV28, with 9 bases identical to TRBD1. Germline values: CDR1 MDHEN, CDR2 SYDVKM. The length of the CDR3 is 14 residues. The V gene end was trimmed by 8 bases and the J gene end by 8 bases; junction bases not matched to a gene: 9. The CDR3 DNA is TGTGCCAGCCAATCTTCGGGGACAGGGGGGGAGCTGTTTTTT. Protein: CASQSSGTGGELFF. The full variable domain, rest sourced from reference TRBV28 and TRBJ2-2, is DVKVTQSSRYLVKRTGEKVFLECVQDMDHENMFWYRQDPGLGLRLIYFSYDVKMKEKGDIPEGYSVSREKKERFSLILESASTNQTSMYLCASQSSGTGGELFFGEGSRLTVL.

The J gene is TRBJ1-1, the V gene TRBV29-1, with TRBD1 as a possible D gene (6 bases). CDR3 length equals 14 residues. Germline V CDR1 and CDR2: SQVTM, ANQGSEA. V was cut by 3 bases and J by 4 bases, with 15 bases left in between. The CDR3 DNA sequence: TGCAGCGTTGACCAAGTGAGGGGGGGCACTGAAGCTTTCTTT. Translation: CSVDQVRGGTEAFF.

The rearrangement uses TRBV19 and TRBJ1-2, with 9 bases aligning to TRBD1. The CDR3 spans 15 residues. Unmatched junction bases numbered 10, after V lost 5 bases and J lost 6 bases. CDR1 is LNHDA and CDR2 is SQIVND in the germline V gene (reference sequence). The CDR3 DNA reads TGTGCCAGTAGTCAAACCGGGACAGGGTATAATGGCTACACCTTC. Translating gives CASSQTGTGYNGYTF.

The chain couples TRBV19 to TRBJ1-2; D gene ambiguous. The germline gives CDR1 LNHDA, CDR2 SQIVND (reference sequence). V was pared by 5 bases and J by 2 bases, with 15 bases between. This CDR3 comprises 15 residues. The CDR3: CASSHHSQTNYGYTF. The CDR3 DNA sequence: TGTGCCAGTAGTCATCATTCCCAGACGAACTATGGCTACACCTTC.

The chain combines TRBV2 with TRBJ2-7, with D possibly being TRBD1 (5 bases). Germline CDR1 reads SNHLY; CDR2 reads FYNNEI. V lost 2 bases, J lost 2 bases, and 13 bases lay in between. This CDR3 is built from 15 residues. The DNA of the CDR3 is TGTGCCAGCAGTGAAAGGGGTTTGGCGACCTACGAGCAGTACTTC. This codes for CASSERGLATYEQYF.

The chain carries TRBV27 and TRBJ2-7, with TRBD1 identical over 8 bases. The CDR3 totals 13 residues. The V and J ends lost 2 bases and 7 bases, in that order; junction bases with no gene match: 4. From germline, CDR1 is MNHEY and CDR2 SMNVEV (reference sequence). The CDR3 is CASSLGQGQEQYF. CDR3 sequence (DNA): TGTGCCAGCAGTTTAGGACAGGGACAAGAGCAGTACTTC.

This clone showed up just once. The chain couples TRBV5-1 to TRBJ1-1, with no clear D. The CDR3 contains 14 residues. V lost 2 bases, J lost 1 base, and 9 bases lay in between. Germline V CDR1 and CDR2: SGHRS, YFSETQ. DNA of the CDR3: TGCGCCAGCAGCTTCAGGCAGCCGAACACTGAAGCTTTCTTT. Translating gives CASSFRQPNTEAFF.

This chain joins TRBV19 and TRBJ1-5; possible D gene TRBD1, 5 bases. The CDR3 contains 14 residues. V lost 6 bases, J lost 6 bases, and 15 bases lay in between. From germline, CDR1 is LNHDA and CDR2 SQIVND (reference sequence). In nucleotides, the CDR3 is TGTGCCAGTAGAGCAGGGATCCGCTTTCAGCCCCAGCATTTT. Translation: CASRAGIRFQPQHF.

The chain couples TRBV5-1 to TRBJ2-3, with TRBD2 identical over 8 bases. In germline, CDR1 is SGHRS, CDR2 YFSETQ. The V gene end was trimmed by 10 bases and the J gene end by 3 bases; junction bases not matched to a gene: 10. This CDR3 region has 14 residues. CDR3 residues: CARAGRGGTDTQYF. CDR3 nucleotides: TGCGCCCGCGCCGGACGGGGGGGGACAGATACGCAGTATTTT.

The gene calls are TRBV30 and TRBJ1-5; TRBD1 might be the D (6 bases). Germline values: CDR1 GTSNPN, CDR2 SVGIG (reference sequence). V dropped 3 bases and J dropped 5 bases, with 11 bases sitting between them. The CDR3 extends over 13 amino acids. The CDR3 nucleotides are TGTGCCTGGAGCCCAGGGGTAGATCAGCCCCAGCATTTT. The encoded protein is CAWSPGVDQPQHF.

This chain links TRBV7-9 with TRBJ1-2; D gene unclear. Trimming stripped 2 bases from V and 1 base from J, with 11 bases between. Germline loops: CDR1 SEHNR, CDR2 FQNEAQ (reference sequence). This CDR3 is built from 15 residues. The DNA of the CDR3 is TGTGCCAGCAGCTTATCGGGAGATCTTAACTATGGCTACACCTTC. This codes for CASSLSGDLNYGYTF.

The chain uses TRBV10-2 and TRBJ2-3; no definite D call. CDR1 is WSHSY and CDR2 is SAAADI in the germline V gene. The V end lost 8 bases, the J end lost 0 bases, and 6 bases lay between the germline ends. This CDR3 region has 12 residues. Here the CDR3 DNA reads TGCGCCAGCGCCTTGAGCACAGATACGCAGTATTTT. It encodes CASALSTDTQYF.

The V gene is TRBV10-3, the J gene TRBJ1-1; no definite D call. CDR3 size: 16 residues. CDR1 is ENHRY, CDR2 SYGVKD, per germline. Trimming left V 0 bases short and J 0 bases short, with 11 bases between. The CDR3 coding sequence is TGTGCCATCAGTGAGTCGAGAGGGCGGGTGAACACTGAAGCTTTCTTT. Protein sequence: CAISESRGRVNTEAFF.

The chain couples TRBV28 to TRBJ1-2; D gene ambiguous. In germline, CDR1 is MDHEN, CDR2 SYDVKM. This CDR3 has 14 amino acids. The ends were cut back, 7 bases at V and 3 bases at J, with 15 bases in the middle. The CDR3 sequence is CASIPGGRDYGYTF. In nucleotides, the CDR3 is TGTGCCAGCATCCCGGGAGGTAGGGACTATGGCTACACCTTC.

The chain is built from TRBV7-9 and TRBJ2-7, with D perhaps being TRBD1 or TRBD2 (5 bases each). The germline V and J ends were trimmed by 5 bases and 5 bases, with 22 bases remaining between them. The CDR3 runs 16 residues. Germline V lookup: CDR1 SEHNR, CDR2 FQNEAQ (reference sequence). The CDR3 loop is CASSIVSGTLGDEQYF. In DNA form, the CDR3 reads TGTGCCAGCAGCATCGTATCCGGGACCCTAGGGGACGAGCAGTACTTC.

CDR3 bases: TGTGCCAGCACTGACAGGGTCACGCAGCCCCAGCATTTT. It translates to CASTDRVTQPQHF. The V and J genes are TRBV12-3 or TRBV12-4 and TRBJ1-5; 7 positions match TRBD1. This CDR3 region has 13 residues. The trim removed 7 bases at V and 7 bases at J, leaving 7 bases unmatched.

This chain connects TRBV3-1 (or the pseudogene TRBV3-2) to TRBJ1-1; maybe TRBD1 (6 bases). The V gene lost 1 base and the J gene lost 8 bases, with 8 bases spanning the gap. The CDR3 covers 12 residues. Germline V lookup: CDR1 LGHDT, CDR2 YNNKEL (reference sequence). The CDR3 nucleotides read TGTGCCAGCAGCCAAGGGGGGCCGGAAGCTTTCTTT. It translates to CASSQGGPEAFF.

Notes on this clone: The germline gene is not matched at one end of the junction; a read error may be the cause. This chain uses TRBV7-9 with TRBJ2-1; maybe TRBD1 (5 bases). This CDR3 comprises 15 residues. Germline V gene data show CDR1 as SEHNR and CDR2 as FQNEAQ (reference sequence). CDR3 region: CASSLGDSSYNEQFF. In DNA form, the CDR3 reads TGTGCCAGCAGTTTAGGGGATAGCTCCTACAATGAGCAGTTCTTC.

The gene calls are TRBV7-2 and TRBJ1-1, with TRBD1 identical over 9 bases. The trim removed 4 bases at V and 10 bases at J, leaving 10 bases unmatched. The CDR3 sequence is 14 residues long. The V gene's germline CDR1 is SGHTA and CDR2 FQGNSA. The CDR3 region is CASSSTGGPSRAFF. CDR3 nucleotides: TGTGCCAGCAGCTCAACAGGGGGCCCGTCTAGAGCTTTCTTT.

This clone was observed a few times. This rearrangement joins TRBV7-9 to TRBJ1-5; perhaps TRBD1 as D (6 bases). Trimming took off 3 bases at V and 0 bases at J, with 6 bases between the two ends. CDR3 length equals 14 residues. Germline V gives CDR1 SEHNR, CDR2 FQNEAQ (reference sequence). The CDR3 DNA reads as TGTGCCAGCAGCTTGGACAGTAGCAATCAGCCCCAGCATTTT. Translation gives CASSLDSSNQPQHF.

The rearrangement links TRBV7-9 to TRBJ2-1, with 9 bases identical to TRBD1. The CDR3 runs 15 residues. After removal of 3 bases from V and 8 bases from J, the junction contained 8 bases not matched to a gene. Germline CDR1 is SEHNR and CDR2 is FQNEAQ (reference sequence). The CDR3, as DNA: TGTGCCAGCAGCTTTCGGACAGGGGCGCGGGATGAGCAGTTCTTC. Translated, it gives CASSFRTGARDEQFF. Drawing the rest from reference TRBV7-9 and TRBJ2-1, the complete variable domain is DTGVSQNPRHKITKRGQNVTFRCDPISEHNRLYWYRQTLGQGPEFLTYFQNEAQLEKSRLLSDRFSAERPKGSFSTLEIQRTEQGDSAMYLCASSFRTGARDEQFFGPGTRLTVL.

The V call is TRBV5-6, the J call TRBJ1-1; no clear D. Germline CDR1 and CDR2: SGHDT and YYEEEE. The CDR3 consists of 13 residues. The V end was cut by 1 base, the J end by 5 bases, with 9 bases between. In nucleotides, the CDR3 is TGTGCCAGCAGCTTGTTACGGGGAACTGAAGCTTTCTTT. This encodes CASSLLRGTEAFF.

This chain links TRBV4-2 with TRBJ2-1, with 7 bases identical to TRBD1. The CDR3 totals 16 residues. Germline V gene lookup returns CDR1 LGHNA and CDR2 YNFKEQ. V lost 5 bases and J lost 4; bases outside the gene matches: 11. The CDR3 is CASSFLDRDMYNEQFF. CDR3 nucleotides: TGTGCCAGCAGCTTTTTAGACAGGGACATGTACAATGAGCAGTTCTTC.

The V call is TRBV5-1, the J call TRBJ1-3; D not resolved. The CDR3 spans 14 residues. Germline values: CDR1 SGHRS, CDR2 YFSETQ. V shed 4 bases and J shed 0 bases, with 8 bases lying between them. Written as DNA, the CDR3 is TGCGCCAGCAGCGCGGGAGACTCTGGAAACACCATATATTTT. It encodes CASSAGDSGNTIYF.

The rearrangement links TRBV7-8 to TRBJ2-5; tentatively, D is TRBD2 (7 bases). Germline CDR1 and CDR2: SGHVS and FQNEAQ. V lost 2 bases and J 2 bases, leaving 12 bases between the germline ends. The CDR3 contains 15 residues. In DNA, the CDR3 is TGTGCCAGCAGCTTACGGCGGGGGCCACAAGAGACCCAGTACTTC. This gives the protein CASSLRRGPQETQYF.

V gene TRBV5-4 combines with J gene TRBJ1-1, with D tentatively TRBD1 (5 bases). The germline V gene has CDR1 SGHNT and CDR2 YYREEE (reference sequence). The CDR3 consists of 13 residues. Deletions cut 4 bases from V and 6 bases from J, with 13 bases between. The CDR3 nucleotides read TGTGCCAGCAGCAGCAGGGCCAGCTCTGAAGCTTTCTTT. Translating it yields CASSSRASSEAFF.

This chain links TRBV7-3 with TRBJ2-3; D gene ambiguous. The germline V and J ends were trimmed by 4 bases and 4 bases, with 9 bases remaining between them. Germline V gene data show CDR1 as SGHTA and CDR2 as FQGTGA. This CDR3 comprises 13 residues. CDR3 amino acids: CASSSQIADTQYF. The DNA for the CDR3 is TGTGCCAGCAGCTCTCAAATAGCAGATACGCAGTATTTT.